This TCR beta chain was documented in a study of response to subunit inactivated influenza vaccine. Whole-study findings and limits: New T cells are recruited in small numbers by each seasonal influenza vaccination, according to the authors' suggestion.

Between the trimmed V and J ends, which lost 2 bases and 4 bases, there was a span of 5 bases. The CDR3 contains 13 residues. TCRdb fed the RT-PCR reads into MiXCR, producing one record per CDR3 protein. This table holds 280,000 or so distinct CDR3 sequences, 21% found once. This clonotype was counted between two and nine times. Its antigen is unidentified. The V call is TRBV12-3 or TRBV12-4, the J call TRBJ2-2, with unresolved D. The TCR originated in a man aged 50-75 years who received an inactivated influenza vaccine. This sample comprised PBMCs from blood, obtained approximately 20 months after vaccination. CDR3 in amino acids: CASSLKTTGELFF. CDR3 nucleotides: TGTGCCAGCAGTTTAAAGACCACCGGGGAGCTGTTTTTT.